The next 8 T cell receptor beta chains were all read from a single sample in a study of response to subunit inactivated influenza vaccine. TCRdb analysed the RT-PCR reads with MiXCR anew, one entry per CDR3 protein. This table holds around 530,000 distinct CDR3 sequences, 10% to 15% found once. Specimen: PBMCs from blood, collected on the day of vaccination. Receptor source: a man in his fifties who received an inactivated influenza vaccine.

Only a few counts were recorded for this clonotype. The V and J genes are TRBV11-1 and TRBJ2-1; D may be TRBD2 (6 bases). The germline CDR1 and CDR2 sequences are SGHAT and FQDESV (reference sequence). V lost 5 bases, J lost 1 base, and 15 bases lay in between. CDR3 length: 16 amino acids. CDR3 sequence: CASSLEGLGSYNEQFF. DNA for the CDR3: TGTGCCAGCAGCCTGGAGGGCCTAGGTTCCTACAATGAGCAGTTCTTC.

There are a few counts of this clonotype. The chain is built from TRBV12-3 or TRBV12-4 and TRBJ2-1; 7 nucleotides agree with TRBD1. The CDR3 extends over 17 amino acids. Trimming removed 4 bases from V and 8 bases from J; junction bases left unmatched: 17. As DNA, the CDR3 is TGTGCCAGCAGTTCAGCCCTTCCGGGACAGAAATTCCATGAGCAGTTCTTC. Protein: CASSSALPGQKFHEQFF.

The chain uses TRBV11-1 and TRBJ2-7, with D perhaps TRBD2 (7 bases). Trimming stripped 5 bases from V and 5 bases from J, with 19 bases between. Germline lookup yields CDR1 SGHAT and CDR2 FQDESV (reference sequence). The CDR3 loop spans 15 amino acids. The CDR3: CASSPGGPDDHEQYF. The CDR3 bases are TGTGCCAGCAGCCCCGGGGGGCCGGATGACCACGAGCAGTACTTC.

The V and J genes are TRBV10-2 and TRBJ1-6; the D gene is possibly TRBD1 (6 bases). Germline values: CDR1 WSHSY, CDR2 SAAADI. Trimming pared 3 bases from V and 8 bases from J, leaving 8 bases between. The CDR3 totals 13 residues. CDR3 protein: CASSEQGYSPLHF. In DNA, the CDR3 is TGCGCCAGCAGTGAACAGGGCTATTCACCCCTCCACTTT.

About this clonotype: Since a much larger clone is just one base distant, this may be a read error. Since the CDR3 does not end with the conserved phenylalanine or tryptophan, this likely comes from a read error. The chain recombines TRBV12-3 or TRBV12-4 with TRBJ2-3, with 9 nucleotides matching TRBD2. V shed 11 bases, J shed 0 bases, and the junction held 15 bases outside the gene matches. There are 17 residues in the CDR3. CDR3 DNA sequence: TGTGCCTCTAGGGGTCTAGCGGGACCCACTAGCACAGATACGCAGTATTCT. Translation gives CASRGLAGPTSTDTQYS.

The rearrangement uses TRBV30 and TRBJ1-1; 7 nucleotides align to TRBD1. Trimming took 1 base from V and 4 from J; bases not matched to a gene: 3. Looked up from germline, CDR1 is GTSNPN and CDR2 is SVGIG (reference sequence). The CDR3 has 13 residues. The CDR3 is CAWSAGGITEAFF. The DNA for the CDR3 is TGTGCCTGGAGTGCAGGGGGTATCACTGAAGCTTTCTTT.

In its sample, this clonotype was seen many times. The chain couples TRBV12-3 or TRBV12-4 to TRBJ2-3, with 9 nucleotides matching TRBD2. The CDR3 contains 14 residues. Trimming at V came to 3 bases and at J to 4 bases, leaving 2 bases not matched to a gene. CDR3 sequence reads: CASSFSGSPDTQYF. The CDR3 bases are TGTGCCAGCAGTTTTAGCGGGAGCCCAGATACGCAGTATTTT.

Ten or more counts support this clonotype. V is TRBV10-3 and J is TRBJ2-5; TRBD1 might be the D (6 bases). V was shortened by 4 bases and J by 1 base, with 13 bases between the two germline ends. CDR1 is ENHRY and CDR2 is SYGVKD in the germline V gene. The CDR3 consists of 15 residues. Written as DNA, the CDR3 is TGTGCCATCAGTGTAAGCAGGGGATTCCAAGAGACCCAGTACTTC. Encoded protein: CAISVSRGFQETQYF.